The entry below describes one T cell receptor beta chain. Its target is not known. This CDR3 contains 15 residues. Germline V gene lookup returns CDR1 MDHEN and CDR2 SYDVKM. Germline trimming cut 4 bases from V and 10 bases from J; bases unmatched to any gene: 11. The record originates from a study of regulatory T cells in long-lasting Graves disease. Study at large: New Graves' disease cases had less than 3 months of antithyroid drugs.

Study-wide findings and caveats: It was in persistent disease that TRBV28, TRBJ1-2 and TRBJ2-5 were favored.

The time point is: newly diagnosed GD, antithyroid drugs for less than 3 months. Generation of the TCR library employed RNA extracted from PBMCs. Staff drew roughly 10 milliliters of peripheral blood into EDTA tubes. Arm-PCR of CDR3 regions and iRepertoire HTBI primers were used to build TCR beta libraries. TCRdb reanalysed the multiplex PCR reads using MiXCR and keeps one entry per CDR3 protein. The sample includes around 500,000 distinct CDR3 sequences, 12% of them seen just once. These data also formed part of another study, on T cells in Graves' hyperthyroidism and ophthalmopathy.

V is TRBV28 and J is TRBJ2-1; 9 bases are a match to TRBD1. The material sequenced was peripheral blood mononuclear cells (PBMCs), taken at new diagnosis, from a patient treated with antithyroid drugs. The clonotype originates from a woman in her thirties with Graves disease. This CDR3 is CASSSLLDRGYEQFF. CDR3 sequence (DNA): TGTGCCAGCAGTTCGCTATTGGACAGGGGCTACGAGCAGTTCTTC.